This T cell receptor (beta chain) comes out of a study of TIL therapy for anti-PD-1-resistant metastatic lung cancer. General study results and limits: Compared with baseline intratumoral T cells, expanded TIL cultures were more clonal and less diverse (around 5.7% vs 31%). Treatment-naive, never-smoker and oncogene-addicted patients were overrepresented in this highly selected cohort.

Germline V gene lookup returns CDR1 MGHRA and CDR2 YSYEKL. There are 18 residues in the CDR3. J was trimmed by 4 bases and V by 4 bases; bases with no gene match: 15. Time point denoted: pre-treatment sample, taken before nivolumab and TIL therapy. Tumor tissue came from excised metastases, mostly pleural nodules or supraclavicular lymph nodes. Tumors were harvested before any PD-1/PD-L1 blockade. Stage 4 NSCLC adults joined between 2017 and January 2020. The immunoSEQ assay was v3. Sequencing was performed with immunoSEQ multiplex PCR; in TCRdb, only in-frame clones are kept and a portion is missing. Among 9,500 to 15,000 clones listed, around 58% were seen once. Details on this clone: Antigen: not known.

This TCR came from a person aged 25-79 years with non-small cell lung cancer. The source material was tumor tissue, sampled at baseline. The chain recombines TRBV4-1 with TRBJ2-7, with 11 bases fitting TRBD2. The CDR3 protein is CASSPRTSGSQSVYEQYF. In DNA form, the CDR3 reads TGCGCCAGCAGCCCCCGTACTAGCGGGAGTCAGTCGGTTTACGAGCAGTACTTC.